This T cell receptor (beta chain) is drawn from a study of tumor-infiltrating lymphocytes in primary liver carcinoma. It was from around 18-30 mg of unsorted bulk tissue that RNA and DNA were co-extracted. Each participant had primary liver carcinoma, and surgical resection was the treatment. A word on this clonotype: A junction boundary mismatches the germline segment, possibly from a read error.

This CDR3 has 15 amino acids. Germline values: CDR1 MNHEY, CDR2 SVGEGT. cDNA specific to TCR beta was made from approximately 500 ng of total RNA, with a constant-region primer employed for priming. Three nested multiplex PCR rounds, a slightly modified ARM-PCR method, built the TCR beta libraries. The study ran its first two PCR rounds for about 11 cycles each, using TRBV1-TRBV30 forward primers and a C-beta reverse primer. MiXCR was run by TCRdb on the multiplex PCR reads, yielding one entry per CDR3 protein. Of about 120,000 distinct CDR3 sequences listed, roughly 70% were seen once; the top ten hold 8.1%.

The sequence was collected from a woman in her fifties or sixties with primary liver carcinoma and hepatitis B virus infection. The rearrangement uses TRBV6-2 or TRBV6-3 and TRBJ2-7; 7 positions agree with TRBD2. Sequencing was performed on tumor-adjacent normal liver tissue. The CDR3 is CVSGYRGLAAYEQYF. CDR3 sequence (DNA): TGTGTCAGCGGTTACAGAGGGCTAGCGGCCTACGAGCAGTACTTC.